This TCR beta chain was captured by sequencing in a study of graft-versus-host responses after intestinal transplantation. Turning to the study itself: Transplant types were multivisceral, liver-intestinal, or isolated intestinal. All recipients were given anti-thymocyte globulin induction, and tacrolimus and steroids were then administered for roughly three years.

The CDR3 loop spans 19 amino acids. CDR1 and CDR2 from the germline V gene are MNHEY and SMNVEV (reference sequence). Trimming at V came to 3 bases and at J to 0 bases, leaving 10 bases not matched to a gene. The table lists this clone with a count of one. What it binds is unknown. Study results and caveats: Present in recipient marrow, GvH clones included some that appeared first in ileum or blood. Declines in HvG clones occurring early post-transplant were associated with peak circulating GvH clone levels.

Profiling relied on immunoSEQ multiplex PCR, and the TCRdb table lists in-frame clones only, not all of them. The data show about 100,000 clones, with roughly nine tenths seen just once and around 0.86% held by the top ten. The rearrangement links TRBV27 to TRBJ2-1, with 11 bases fitting TRBD2. The source is a human donor who was the organ donor for an intestinal transplant. This material consisted of unstimulated CD4+ T cells sorted from spleen or lymph node cells, taken before transplant. The CDR3 loop reads CASSFPTSGGPRSYNEQFF. The CDR3 coding sequence is TGTGCCAGCAGTTTCCCCACTAGCGGGGGACCCCGCTCCTACAATGAGCAGTTCTTC.